This entry is about one T cell receptor beta chain. This record belongs to a study of blood T cell repertoires in COVID-19. Across the study: Acute and convalescent COVID-19 samples came from the United States, Italy and Spain.

This CDR3 is built from 14 residues. Germline CDR1 MNHNY, CDR2 SVGAGI (reference sequence). Trimming removed 6 bases from V and 6 bases from J; junction bases left unmatched: 8. Methods used by the authors: Nucleated cell counts were estimated from reference gene primer amplification. Sequenced by immunoSEQ multiplex PCR; TCRdb stores in-frame clones only, minus some. That table gives V, J and clone size, and the DNA gave D and trimming. This table holds roughly 250,000 clones, 80% to 85% found once. The chain couples TRBV6-6 to TRBJ1-2; 9 bases agree with TRBD1. This clonotype originated in a woman aged 55-70 years with active or convalescent COVID-19. Sequencing was performed on peripheral blood. CDR3 residues: CASSSIRDRDGYTF. The CDR3 DNA reads TGTGCCAGCAGCTCTATCCGGGACAGGGATGGCTACACCTTC.